This TCR beta chain was identified in a study of blood T cell repertoires in COVID-19. Study at large: The origin of the acute and convalescent COVID-19 samples was the United States, Italy and Spain.

This CDR3 comprises 15 residues. Germline-derived CDR1 and CDR2 are KGHDR and SFDVKD. The V end lost 5 bases, the J end lost 0 bases, and 10 bases lay between the germline ends. In the authors' workflow: It was from reference gene primer amplification that nucleated cell counts were estimated. TCRdb keeps only in-frame clones here, not all; method: immunoSEQ multiplex PCR. That table gives V, J and clone size, and the DNA gave D and trimming. Of around 200,000 clones detected, almost 90% appear once; the ten largest clones hold about 0.58%. This sequence joins TRBV24-1 and TRBJ2-1; D remains ambiguous. Source material: peripheral blood. This sequence originates from a man aged 45 to 65 with acute or convalescent COVID-19. CDR3 DNA: TGTGCCACCAGTGTTAAAAGGAGCTCCTACAATGAGCAGTTCTTC. It specifies CATSVKRSSYNEQFF.